The rows below give T cell receptor beta chains drawn from one sample of a study of cytotoxic CD8 clonotypes in ibrutinib-treated CLL. TCRdb's copy holds only in-frame clones and misses some; the assay was immunoSEQ multiplex PCR. The table shows 150,000 to 200,000 clones, with approximately 84% occurring only once. The sequenced sample was PBMCs, obtained after 24 months of ibrutinib treatment. The receptors here all came from a human donor with chronic lymphocytic leukemia. The CDR3 runs from the conserved cysteine through the conserved F or W. D genes are given only for firm matches. A clone size is listed for some rows: how often the clone was seen (once, few, many), or a class if it is expanded.

d_call: TRBD1; v_call: TRBV5-1; clone_size: .; cdr3_length: 15; j_call: TRBJ1-1; cdr3_aa: CASTVQGALGTEAFF; cdr3_nt: TGCGCCAGCACCGTACAGGGGGCGCTGGGCACTGAAGCTTTCTTT
d_call: .; v_call: TRBV29-1; clone_size: .; cdr3_length: 12; j_call: TRBJ2-7; cdr3_aa: CSVGAGANEQYF; cdr3_nt: TGCAGCGTGGGGGCAGGGGCCAACGAGCAGTACTTC
d_call: .; v_call: TRBV9; clone_size: .; cdr3_length: 15; j_call: TRBJ2-2; cdr3_aa: CASSVGGGGFGELFF; cdr3_nt: TGTGCCAGCAGCGTGGGAGGAGGGGGTTTCGGGGAGCTGTTTTTT
d_call: TRBD1; v_call: TRBV10-3; clone_size: .; cdr3_length: 13; j_call: TRBJ1-4; cdr3_aa: CATSDRVNEKLFF; cdr3_nt: TGTGCCACCTCGGACAGGGTTAATGAAAAACTGTTTTTT
d_call: TRBD2; v_call: TRBV18; clone_size: .; cdr3_length: 16; j_call: TRBJ2-7; cdr3_aa: CASSPTIAGDSYEQYF; cdr3_nt: TGTGCCAGCTCACCAACGATAGCGGGAGACTCCTACGAGCAGTACTTC
d_call: .; v_call: TRBV2; clone_size: .; cdr3_length: 15; j_call: TRBJ2-3; cdr3_aa: CASTPGTASTDTQYF; cdr3_nt: TGTGCCAGCACCCCCGGGACTGCTAGCACAGATACGCAGTATTTT
d_call: TRBD1; v_call: TRBV5-4; clone_size: .; cdr3_length: 17; j_call: TRBJ2-2; cdr3_aa: CASSPPSGQGNTGELFF; cdr3_nt: TGTGCCAGCAGCCCACCGTCGGGACAGGGGAACACCGGGGAGCTGTTTTTT
d_call: .; v_call: TRBV6-6; clone_size: .; cdr3_length: 15; j_call: TRBJ1-1; cdr3_aa: CASSYSGQTSAEAFF; cdr3_nt: TGTGCCAGCAGTTACTCAGGACAGACTTCCGCTGAAGCTTTCTTT
d_call: TRBD2; v_call: TRBV5-1; clone_size: once; cdr3_length: 15; j_call: TRBJ2-1; cdr3_aa: CASSTTSGEGGEQFF; cdr3_nt: TGCGCCAGCAGCACCACTAGCGGAGAAGGGGGAGAGCAGTTCTTC
d_call: TRBD1; v_call: TRBV9; clone_size: few; cdr3_length: 20; j_call: TRBJ2-4; cdr3_aa: CASSGPQGARASLAKNIQYF; cdr3_nt: TGTGCCAGCAGCGGACCACAGGGGGCGCGAGCGTCTCTAGCCAAAAACATTCAGTACTTC
d_call: TRBD1; v_call: TRBV19; clone_size: few; cdr3_length: 17; j_call: TRBJ2-1; cdr3_aa: CASRKAGQGSSYNEQFF; cdr3_nt: TGTGCCAGTAGGAAGGCCGGACAGGGGAGCTCCTACAATGAGCAGTTCTTC
d_call: .; v_call: TRBV9; clone_size: .; cdr3_length: 14; j_call: TRBJ1-1; cdr3_aa: CASSVGGRTTEAFF; cdr3_nt: TGTGCCAGCAGCGTAGGAGGACGGACTACTGAAGCTTTCTTT
d_call: TRBD2; v_call: TRBV29-1; clone_size: .; cdr3_length: 14; j_call: TRBJ2-3; cdr3_aa: CSVEQAGGLAGQYF; cdr3_nt: TGCAGCGTTGAACAAGCGGGGGGCCTCGCTGGGCAGTATTTT
d_call: TRBD1; v_call: TRBV2; clone_size: few; cdr3_length: 14; j_call: TRBJ1-2; cdr3_aa: CASRPGQVGYGYTF; cdr3_nt: TGTGCCAGCAGACCGGGACAGGTGGGCTATGGCTACACCTTC
d_call: .; v_call: TRBV9; clone_size: .; cdr3_length: 12; j_call: TRBJ1-1; cdr3_aa: CASSGGNTEAFF; cdr3_nt: TGTGCCAGCAGTGGGGGGAACACTGAAGCTTTCTTT
d_call: .; v_call: TRBV15; clone_size: .; cdr3_length: 13; j_call: TRBJ2-7; cdr3_aa: CATSRDNAREQYF; cdr3_nt: TGTGCCACCAGCAGAGATAACGCTCGGGAGCAGTACTTC
d_call: TRBD1; v_call: TRBV5-6; clone_size: once; cdr3_length: 14; j_call: TRBJ1-2; cdr3_aa: CASSLGQGAYGYTF; cdr3_nt: TGTGCCAGCAGCTTGGGGCAGGGGGCCTATGGCTACACCTTC
d_call: .; v_call: TRBV28; clone_size: .; cdr3_length: 13; j_call: TRBJ1-4; cdr3_aa: CASFDRSNEKLFF; cdr3_nt: TGTGCCAGCTTCGACAGGTCTAATGAAAAACTGTTTTTT
d_call: TRBD1; v_call: TRBV30; clone_size: .; cdr3_length: 16; j_call: TRBJ1-2; cdr3_aa: CAWTLDRGRINYGYTF; cdr3_nt: TGTGCCTGGACCCTGGACAGGGGCCGAATTAACTATGGCTACACCTTC
d_call: .; v_call: TRBV11-1; clone_size: .; cdr3_length: 14; j_call: TRBJ2-7; cdr3_aa: CASSLQGSVYEQYF; cdr3_nt: TGTGCCAGCAGCCTACAGGGTTCGGTTTACGAGCAGTACTTC
d_call: TRBD2; v_call: TRBV11-1; clone_size: few; cdr3_length: 18; j_call: TRBJ2-1; cdr3_aa: CASSLGLAGGVTYNEQFF; cdr3_nt: TGTGCCAGCAGCTTGGGACTAGCGGGGGGGGTAACCTACAATGAGCAGTTCTTC
d_call: .; v_call: TRBV19; clone_size: .; cdr3_length: 14; j_call: TRBJ1-4; cdr3_aa: CASSVAWSNEKLFF; cdr3_nt: TGTGCCAGTAGCGTTGCGTGGTCTAATGAAAAACTGTTTTTT
d_call: .; v_call: TRBV7-6; clone_size: many; cdr3_length: 14; j_call: TRBJ2-2; cdr3_aa: CASSGTQYTGELFF; cdr3_nt: TGTGCCAGCAGCGGGACACAATACACCGGGGAGCTGTTTTTT
d_call: TRBD2; v_call: TRBV28; clone_size: .; cdr3_length: 17; j_call: TRBJ2-3; cdr3_aa: CASSPLTSGQGTDTQYF; cdr3_nt: TGTGCCAGCAGTCCCCTGACTAGCGGCCAGGGCACAGATACGCAGTATTTT
d_call: .; v_call: TRBV20-1; clone_size: .; cdr3_length: 10; j_call: TRBJ2-1; cdr3_aa: CSAVEYEQFF; cdr3_nt: TGCAGTGCTGTAGAGTATGAGCAGTTCTTC
d_call: .; v_call: TRBV7-8; clone_size: .; cdr3_length: 13; j_call: TRBJ2-1; cdr3_aa: CASSFLPGNEQFF; cdr3_nt: TGTGCCAGCAGCTTCTTACCCGGCAATGAGCAGTTCTTC
d_call: .; v_call: TRBV30; clone_size: .; cdr3_length: 13; j_call: TRBJ2-3; cdr3_aa: CAWSVHSTDTQYF; cdr3_nt: TGTGCCTGGAGTGTGCATTCCACAGATACGCAGTATTTT
d_call: .; v_call: TRBV21-1; clone_size: .; cdr3_length: 18; j_call: TRBJ2-1; cdr3_aa: CASSLEGEAGGPENEQFF; cdr3_nt: TGTGCCAGCAGCCTTGAGGGGGAAGCGGGAGGGCCAGAAAATGAGCAGTTCTTC
d_call: .; v_call: TRBV2; clone_size: few; cdr3_length: 14; j_call: TRBJ2-3; cdr3_aa: CASNGGGGTDTQYF; cdr3_nt: TGTGCCAGCAACGGTGGCGGAGGCACAGATACGCAGTATTTT
d_call: .; v_call: TRBV30; clone_size: .; cdr3_length: 12; j_call: TRBJ1-2; cdr3_aa: CAWSQGPYGYTF; cdr3_nt: TGTGCCTGGAGCCAGGGCCCCTATGGCTACACCTTC
d_call: .; v_call: TRBV6-5; clone_size: .; cdr3_length: 14; j_call: TRBJ2-3; cdr3_aa: CASSYSKLTDTQYF; cdr3_nt: TGTGCCAGCAGTTACTCGAAACTAACAGATACGCAGTATTTT
d_call: .; v_call: TRBV27; clone_size: few; cdr3_length: 15; j_call: TRBJ1-5; cdr3_aa: CASRTDGAGHQPQHF; cdr3_nt: TGTGCCAGCAGGACTGATGGCGCCGGTCATCAGCCCCAGCATTTT
d_call: TRBD1; v_call: TRBV18; clone_size: .; cdr3_length: 16; j_call: TRBJ1-3; cdr3_aa: CASDQGGPLSGNTIYF; cdr3_nt: TGTGCCAGCGATCAAGGGGGCCCTCTCTCTGGAAACACCATATATTTT
d_call: TRBD1; v_call: TRBV5-1; clone_size: .; cdr3_length: 15; j_call: TRBJ1-5; cdr3_aa: CASSLEGDRGQPQHF; cdr3_nt: TGCGCCAGCAGCCTCGAAGGGGACAGGGGCCAGCCCCAGCATTTT
d_call: TRBD1; v_call: TRBV19; clone_size: few; cdr3_length: 14; j_call: TRBJ2-2; cdr3_aa: CASIGTGGSGELFF; cdr3_nt: TGTGCCAGTATCGGGACAGGGGGCTCCGGGGAGCTGTTTTTT
d_call: .; v_call: TRBV19; clone_size: .; cdr3_length: 15; j_call: TRBJ2-1; cdr3_aa: CASNTGRGPYNEQFF; cdr3_nt: TGTGCCAGTAATACGGGACGAGGCCCCTACAATGAGCAGTTCTTC
d_call: .; v_call: TRBV9; clone_size: .; cdr3_length: 11; j_call: TRBJ2-1; cdr3_aa: CASSLNNEQFF; cdr3_nt: TGTGCCAGCAGCCTGAATAATGAGCAGTTCTTC
d_call: .; v_call: TRBV6-1; clone_size: .; cdr3_length: 15; j_call: TRBJ1-3; cdr3_aa: CASSDLLGAVNTIYF; cdr3_nt: TGTGCCAGCAGTGATCTCCTGGGGGCAGTGAACACCATATATTTT
d_call: TRBD1; v_call: TRBV7-3; clone_size: .; cdr3_length: 15; j_call: TRBJ2-7; cdr3_aa: CASRRRRAGGYEQYF; cdr3_nt: TGTGCCAGCAGGAGGAGAAGGGCAGGGGGCTACGAGCAGTACTTC
d_call: .; v_call: TRBV15; clone_size: .; cdr3_length: 13; j_call: TRBJ2-2; cdr3_aa: CATSRGVGGELFF; cdr3_nt: TGTGCCACCAGCAGAGGGGTCGGCGGGGAGCTGTTTTTT
d_call: TRBD1; v_call: TRBV4-2; clone_size: .; cdr3_length: 17; j_call: TRBJ1-3; cdr3_aa: CASSYRHRGSGGNTIYF; cdr3_nt: TGTGCCAGCAGCTATCGCCACAGGGGGTCGGGAGGAAACACCATATATTTT
d_call: .; v_call: TRBV7-9; clone_size: .; cdr3_length: 14; j_call: TRBJ2-7; cdr3_aa: CASSSPPGNYEQYF; cdr3_nt: TGTGCCAGCAGCTCCCCCCCAGGAAACTACGAGCAGTACTTC
d_call: .; v_call: TRBV5-1; clone_size: .; cdr3_length: 14; j_call: TRBJ2-7; cdr3_aa: CASSTGEGRNEQYF; cdr3_nt: TGCGCCAGCAGTACAGGGGAGGGTAGAAACGAGCAGTACTTC